Given below is one TCR beta chain in context. These data are taken from a study of T cell responses to AZD1222 COVID-19 vaccine. The V gene's germline CDR1 is MDHEN and CDR2 SYDVKM. The CDR3 totals 16 residues. With V trimmed by 3 bases and J by 8 bases, 9 bases remained unmatched. The assay was immunoSEQ multiplex PCR, and TCRdb's table has in-frame clones only and misses some. This sample has about 83,000 clones, with approximately 85% found just once. This TCR was recovered from an adult in good health. The V call is TRBV28, the J call TRBJ2-1, with TRBD2 identical over 11 bases. The specimen was peripheral blood, collected on day 0 of AZD1222 vaccination. The CDR3, as DNA: TGTGCCAGCAGTTTGGTACTAGCGGGAGTTAGGGATGAGCAGTTCTTC. It translates to CASSLVLAGVRDEQFF. Variable domain in full (rest from reference TRBV28 and TRBJ2-1): DVKVTQSSRYLVKRTGEKVFLECVQDMDHENMFWYRQDPGLGLRLIYFSYDVKMKEKGDIPEGYSVSREKKERFSLILESASTNQTSMYLCASSLVLAGVRDEQFFGPGTRLTVL.